This T cell receptor beta chain was recorded in a study of neurological immune-mediated disorders. The cDNA was generated by 5'RACE with 10-nucleotide random UMIs. TCRdb re-called the 5' RACE reads through MiXCR, storing one row per CDR3 protein. The data contain 18,000 or so distinct CDR3 sequences, approximately 14% of them seen just once; the ten biggest clones take up 7.8%. As concerns this clonotype: At one end the junction does not follow the germline gene, possibly because of a read error.

The V gene's germline CDR1 is SGHNT and CDR2 YENEEA. The CDR3 loop spans 11 amino acids. Sorted libraries used 800,000 to 1,000,000 CD4+ or CD8+ T cells. The TCR comes from a woman aged 60 to 75 with HTLV-1-associated myelopathy (HAM/TSP). The V call is TRBV11-3, the J call TRBJ2-5; D call uncertain. Sequenced sample: CD4+ T cells from blood. The CDR3 DNA is TGTGTCAGCACCTTAAGAGAGACCCAGTACTTC. Translation gives CVSTLRETQYF.